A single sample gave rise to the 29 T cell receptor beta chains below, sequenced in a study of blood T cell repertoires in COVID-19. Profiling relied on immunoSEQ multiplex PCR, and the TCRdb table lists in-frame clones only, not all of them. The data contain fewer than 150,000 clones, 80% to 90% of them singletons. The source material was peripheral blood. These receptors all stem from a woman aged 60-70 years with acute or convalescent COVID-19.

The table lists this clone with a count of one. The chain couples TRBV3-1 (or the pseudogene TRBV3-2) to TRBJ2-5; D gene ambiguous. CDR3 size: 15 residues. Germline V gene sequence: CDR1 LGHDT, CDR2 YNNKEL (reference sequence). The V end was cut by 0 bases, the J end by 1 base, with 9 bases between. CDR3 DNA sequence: TGTGCCAGCAGCCAAGAATTACACCTCCAAGAGACCCAGTACTTC. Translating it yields CASSQELHLQETQYF.

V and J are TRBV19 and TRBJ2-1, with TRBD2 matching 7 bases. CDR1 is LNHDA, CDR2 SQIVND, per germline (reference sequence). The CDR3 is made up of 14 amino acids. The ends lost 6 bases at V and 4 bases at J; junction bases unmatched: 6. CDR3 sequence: CASRAGFRYNEQFF. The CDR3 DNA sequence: TGTGCCAGTAGAGCGGGATTTCGATACAATGAGCAGTTCTTC.

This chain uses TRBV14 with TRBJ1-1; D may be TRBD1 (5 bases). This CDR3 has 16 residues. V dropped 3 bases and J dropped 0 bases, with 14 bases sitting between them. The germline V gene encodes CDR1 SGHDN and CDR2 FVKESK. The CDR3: CASSHRQIRMNTEAFF. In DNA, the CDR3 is TGTGCCAGCAGCCACAGACAGATTAGAATGAACACTGAAGCTTTCTTT.

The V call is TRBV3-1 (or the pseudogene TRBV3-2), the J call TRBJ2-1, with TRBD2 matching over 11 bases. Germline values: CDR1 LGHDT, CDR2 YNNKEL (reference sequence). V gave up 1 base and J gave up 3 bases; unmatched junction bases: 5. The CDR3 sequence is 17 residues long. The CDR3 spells CASSQGASGRIYNEQFF. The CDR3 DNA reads TGTGCCAGCAGCCAAGGAGCTAGCGGGAGGATCTACAATGAGCAGTTCTTC.

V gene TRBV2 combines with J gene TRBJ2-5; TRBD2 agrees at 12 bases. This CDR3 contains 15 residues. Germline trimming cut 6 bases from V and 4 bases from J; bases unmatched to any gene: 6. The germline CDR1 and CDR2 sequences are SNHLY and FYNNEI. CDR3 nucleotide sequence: TGTGCCAGCAGCCAGTCGGGACTAGCGGGAGAGACCCAGTACTTC. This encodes CASSQSGLAGETQYF.

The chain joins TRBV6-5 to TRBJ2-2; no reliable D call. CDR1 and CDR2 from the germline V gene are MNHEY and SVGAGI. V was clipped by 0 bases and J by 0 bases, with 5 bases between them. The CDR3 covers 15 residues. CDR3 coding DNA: TGTGCCAGCAGTTACTCCCGTCCGAACACCGGGGAGCTGTTTTTT. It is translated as CASSYSRPNTGELFF.

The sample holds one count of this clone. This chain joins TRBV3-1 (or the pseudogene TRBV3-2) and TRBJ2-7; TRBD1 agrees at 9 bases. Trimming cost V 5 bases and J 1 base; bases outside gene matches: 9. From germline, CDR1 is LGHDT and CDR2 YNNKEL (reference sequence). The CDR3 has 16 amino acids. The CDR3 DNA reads TGTGCCAGCAGCAGGCCACCGGGACAGGGATCCTACGAGCAGTACGTC. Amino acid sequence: CASSRPPGQGSYEQYV.

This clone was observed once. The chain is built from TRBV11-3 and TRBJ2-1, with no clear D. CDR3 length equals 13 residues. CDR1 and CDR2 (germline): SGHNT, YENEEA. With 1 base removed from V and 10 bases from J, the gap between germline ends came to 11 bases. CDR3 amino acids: CASSLGLYQEQFF. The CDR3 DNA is TGTGCCAGCAGCTTAGGTCTGTATCAGGAGCAGTTCTTC.

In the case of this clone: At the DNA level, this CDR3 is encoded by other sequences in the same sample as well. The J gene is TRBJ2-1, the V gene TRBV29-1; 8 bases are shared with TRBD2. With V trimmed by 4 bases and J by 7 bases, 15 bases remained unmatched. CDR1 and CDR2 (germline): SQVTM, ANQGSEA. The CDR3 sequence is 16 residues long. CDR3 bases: TGCAGCGTTGTCCTTTTTGAACGAGTAGCGGGAAATGAGCAGTTCTTC. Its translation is CSVVLFERVAGNEQFF.

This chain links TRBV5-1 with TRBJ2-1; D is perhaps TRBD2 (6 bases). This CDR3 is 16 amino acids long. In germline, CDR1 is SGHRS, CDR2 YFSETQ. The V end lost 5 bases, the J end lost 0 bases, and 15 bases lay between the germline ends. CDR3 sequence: CASSPGAGSSYNEQFF. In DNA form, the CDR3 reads TGCGCCAGCAGTCCCGGGGCGGGAAGCTCCTACAATGAGCAGTTCTTC.

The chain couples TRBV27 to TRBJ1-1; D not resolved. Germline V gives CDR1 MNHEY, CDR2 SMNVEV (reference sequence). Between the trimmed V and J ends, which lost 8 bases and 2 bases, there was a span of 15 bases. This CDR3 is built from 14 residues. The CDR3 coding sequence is TGTGCCAGCCGACCTAGGAGTTTCAACACTGAAGCTTTCTTT. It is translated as CASRPRSFNTEAFF.

The CDR3 region has the DNA TGCGCCAGCAGTCATCCGGGACTAGCGAACTACGAGCAGTACTTC. The encoded protein is CASSHPGLANYEQYF. The chain carries TRBV10-2 and TRBJ2-7; 10 positions agree with TRBD2. V lost 5 bases to trimming and J lost 3 bases; unmatched junction nucleotides: 7. Germline V gene sequence: CDR1 WSHSY, CDR2 SAAADI. The length of the CDR3 is 15 residues.

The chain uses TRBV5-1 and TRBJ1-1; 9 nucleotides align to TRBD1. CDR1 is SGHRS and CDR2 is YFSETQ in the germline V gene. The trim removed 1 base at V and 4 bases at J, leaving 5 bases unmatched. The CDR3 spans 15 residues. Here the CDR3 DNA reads TGCGCCAGCAGCTTGAGGGGACAGGGACCCACTGAAGCTTTCTTT. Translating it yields CASSLRGQGPTEAFF.

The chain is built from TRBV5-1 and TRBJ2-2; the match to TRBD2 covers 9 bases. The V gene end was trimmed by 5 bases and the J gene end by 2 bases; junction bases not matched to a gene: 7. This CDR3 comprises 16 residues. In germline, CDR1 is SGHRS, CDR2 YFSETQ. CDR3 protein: CASRTSGATNTGELFF. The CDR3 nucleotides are TGCGCCAGCAGGACTAGCGGAGCCACTAACACCGGGGAGCTGTTTTTT.

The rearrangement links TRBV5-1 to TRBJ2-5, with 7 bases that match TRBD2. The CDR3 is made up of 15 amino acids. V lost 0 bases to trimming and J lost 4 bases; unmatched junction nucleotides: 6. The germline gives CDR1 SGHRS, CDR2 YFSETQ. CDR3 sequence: CASSLGTAGRETQYF. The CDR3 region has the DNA TGCGCCAGCAGCTTGGGAACAGCGGGGCGAGAGACCCAGTACTTC.

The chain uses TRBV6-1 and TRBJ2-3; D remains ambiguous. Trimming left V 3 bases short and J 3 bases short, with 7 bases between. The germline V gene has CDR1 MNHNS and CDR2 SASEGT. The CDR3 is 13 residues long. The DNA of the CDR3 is TGTGCCAGCAGTGACAGGTCAACAGATACGCAGTATTTT. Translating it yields CASSDRSTDTQYF.

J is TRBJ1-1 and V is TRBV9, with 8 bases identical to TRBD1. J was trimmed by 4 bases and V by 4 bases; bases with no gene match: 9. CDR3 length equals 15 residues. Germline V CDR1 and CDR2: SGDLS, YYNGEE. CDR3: CASSSGTGLGTEAFF. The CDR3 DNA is TGTGCCAGCAGCTCCGGGACAGGTTTGGGCACTGAAGCTTTCTTT.

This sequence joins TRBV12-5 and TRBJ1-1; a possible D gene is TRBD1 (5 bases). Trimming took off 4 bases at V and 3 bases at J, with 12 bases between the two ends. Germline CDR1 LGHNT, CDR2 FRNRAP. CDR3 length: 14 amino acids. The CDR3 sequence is CASGSQGYYTEAFF. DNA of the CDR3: TGTGCTAGTGGTTCCCAGGGTTATTACACTGAAGCTTTCTTT.

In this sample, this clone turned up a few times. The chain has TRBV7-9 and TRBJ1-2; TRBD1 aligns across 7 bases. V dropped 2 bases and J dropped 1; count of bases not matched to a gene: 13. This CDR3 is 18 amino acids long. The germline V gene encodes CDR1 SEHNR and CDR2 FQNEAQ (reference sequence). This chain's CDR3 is CASSLPPQPDRINYGYTF. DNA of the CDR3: TGTGCCAGCAGCTTACCACCCCAACCGGACAGGATTAACTATGGCTACACCTTC.

This CDR3 reads CASSSRDSAQYV. The CDR3 region has the DNA TGTGCCAGCAGCTCCCGGGACAGCGCGCAGTACGTC. The V call is TRBV28, the J call TRBJ2-7, with 7 bases lining up with TRBD1. V was pared by 6 bases and J by 9 bases, with 8 bases of the junction left unmatched. The germline V gene encodes CDR1 MDHEN and CDR2 SYDVKM. The CDR3 is 12 amino acids.

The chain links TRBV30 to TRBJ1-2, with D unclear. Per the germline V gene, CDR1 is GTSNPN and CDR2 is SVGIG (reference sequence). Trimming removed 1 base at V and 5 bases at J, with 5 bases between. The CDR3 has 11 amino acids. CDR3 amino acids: CAWSAPYGYTF. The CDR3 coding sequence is TGTGCCTGGAGTGCCCCTTATGGCTACACCTTC.

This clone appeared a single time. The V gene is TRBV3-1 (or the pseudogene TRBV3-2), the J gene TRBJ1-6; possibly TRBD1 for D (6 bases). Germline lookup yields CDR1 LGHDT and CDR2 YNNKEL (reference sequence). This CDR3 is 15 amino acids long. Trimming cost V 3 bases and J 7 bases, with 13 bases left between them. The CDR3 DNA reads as TGTGCCAGCAGCCAGGCCAGGGGATCGAATTCACCCCTCCACTTT. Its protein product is CASSQARGSNSPLHF.

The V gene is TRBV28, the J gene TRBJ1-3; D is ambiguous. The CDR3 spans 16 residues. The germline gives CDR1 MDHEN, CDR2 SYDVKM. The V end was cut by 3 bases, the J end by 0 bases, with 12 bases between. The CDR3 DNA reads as TGTGCCAGCAGTTTCCCCAGTGCTTACTCTGGAAACACCATATATTTT. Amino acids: CASSFPSAYSGNTIYF. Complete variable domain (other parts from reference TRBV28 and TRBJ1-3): DVKVTQSSRYLVKRTGEKVFLECVQDMDHENMFWYRQDPGLGLRLIYFSYDVKMKEKGDIPEGYSVSREKKERFSLILESASTNQTSMYLCASSFPSAYSGNTIYFGEGSWLTVV.

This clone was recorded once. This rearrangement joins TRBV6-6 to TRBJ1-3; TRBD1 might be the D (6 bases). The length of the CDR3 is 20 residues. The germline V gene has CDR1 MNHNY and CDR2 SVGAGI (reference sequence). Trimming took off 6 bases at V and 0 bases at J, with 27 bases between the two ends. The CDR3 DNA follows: TGTGCCAGCAGCTTACTCGTCCGACAGGAAACACCTCACTCTGGAAACACCATATATTTT. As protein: CASSLLVRQETPHSGNTIYF.

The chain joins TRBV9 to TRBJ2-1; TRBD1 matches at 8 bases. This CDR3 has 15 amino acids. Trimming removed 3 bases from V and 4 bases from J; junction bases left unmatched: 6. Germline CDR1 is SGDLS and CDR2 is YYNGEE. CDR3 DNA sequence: TGTGCCAGCAGCGCCCTGGGACAGGAATACAATGAGCAGTTCTTC. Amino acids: CASSALGQEYNEQFF.

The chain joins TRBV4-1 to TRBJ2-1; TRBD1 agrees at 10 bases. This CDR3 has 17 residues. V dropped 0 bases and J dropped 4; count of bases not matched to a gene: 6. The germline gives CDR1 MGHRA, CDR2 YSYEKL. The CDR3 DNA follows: TGCGCCAGCAGCCAAGATCGGGGGGACAGGGGATACAATGAGCAGTTCTTC. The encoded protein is CASSQDRGDRGYNEQFF.

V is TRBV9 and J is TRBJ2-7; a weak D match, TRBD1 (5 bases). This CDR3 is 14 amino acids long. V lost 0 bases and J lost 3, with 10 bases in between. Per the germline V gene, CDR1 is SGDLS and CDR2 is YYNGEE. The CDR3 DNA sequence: TGTGCCAGCAGCGTAGCTGGGGCCAACTACGAGCAGTACTTC. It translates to CASSVAGANYEQYF.

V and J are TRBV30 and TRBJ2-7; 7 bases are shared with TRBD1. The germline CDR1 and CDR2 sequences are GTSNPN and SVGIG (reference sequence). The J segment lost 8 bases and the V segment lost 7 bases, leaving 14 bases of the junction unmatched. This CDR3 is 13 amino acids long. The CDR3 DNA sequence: TGTGCCTCGAGGACAGGAACAGGGATTAAGCAGTACTTC. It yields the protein CASRTGTGIKQYF.

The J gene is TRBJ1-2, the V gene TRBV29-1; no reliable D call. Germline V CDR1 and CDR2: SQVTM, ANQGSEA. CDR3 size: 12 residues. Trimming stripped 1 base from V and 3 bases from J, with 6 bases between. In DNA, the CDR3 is TGCAGCGTTGAAGTTTCGGACTATGGCTACACCTTC. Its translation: CSVEVSDYGYTF.